Shown below are 8 T cell receptor beta chains from a single sample sequenced in a study of T cells generated in artificial thymic organoids. What these receptors recognize is not known. The organoids combined MS5 murine stromal cells carrying human DLL1 with human hematopoietic stem and progenitor cells. The seeding cells were CD34+CD3- hematopoietic stem and progenitor cells purified by FACS to remove T cells. Separate semi-nested PCRs amplified TCRalpha and TCRbeta libraries using constant-region reverse primers in TRAC or TRBC. TCRdb ran MiXCR on the 5' RACE reads and lists one entry per CDR3 protein. This table has about 5,400 distinct CDR3 sequences, approximately 26% appearing once. Sequencing was carried out using naive CD8+ T cells grown in artificial thymic organoids from cord blood stem and progenitor cells. The subset: CD3+TCRalphabeta+CD8SP T cells; for blood, CD45RO-CCR7+ naive CD8+ T cells. The receptors were gathered from a human donor who gave cord blood stem cells for thymic organoid culture, a cardiac surgery patient who gave postnatal thymus, or a blood donor (not recorded which).

In this sample, this clonotype is medium-sized. The rearrangement uses TRBV4-3 and TRBJ2-2, with TRBD2 identical over 11 bases. V trimming: 2 bases; J trimming: 5 bases; junction bases outside the gene matches: 7. The CDR3 loop spans 17 amino acids. The V gene's germline CDR1 is LGHNA and CDR2 YSLEER. The CDR3 here is CASSQTLLAGATGELFF. As DNA, the CDR3 is TGCGCCAGCAGCCAAACCTTACTAGCGGGAGCTACCGGGGAGCTGTTTTTT.

This chain joins TRBV3-1 and TRBJ1-2; D might be TRBD1 (6 bases). This CDR3 spans 14 amino acids. CDR1 is LGHDT, CDR2 YNNKEL, per germline (reference sequence). Trimming pared 8 bases from V and 3 bases from J, leaving 16 bases between. The CDR3: CASRRGGRYYGYTF. The CDR3 DNA reads as TGTGCCAGCCGCCGCGGGGGCAGGTACTATGGCTACACCTTC. The variable domain in full, completed from reference TRBV3-1 and TRBJ1-2, reads DTAVSQTPKYLVTQMGNDKSIKCEQNLGHDTMYWYKQDSKKFLKIMFSYNNKELIINETVPNRFSPKSPDKAHLNLHINSLELGDSAVYFCASRRGGRYYGYTFGSGTRLTVV.

The chain joins TRBV7-4 to TRBJ1-1; 9 nucleotides line up with TRBD1. Germline V gene lookup returns CDR1 SGHVT and CDR2 SQSDAQ. V gave up 7 bases and J gave up 1 base; unmatched junction bases: 4. The CDR3 loop spans 14 amino acids. In nucleotides, the CDR3 is TGTGCCAGCATCAAGGACAGGGGGAACACTGAAGCTTTCTTT. As protein: CASIKDRGNTEAFF.

This clonotype was found a few times. A read error may explain this, as a much larger clone is one base away. The missing conserved phenylalanine or tryptophan at the end of this CDR3 makes a read error likely. The rearrangement uses TRBV6-6 and TRBJ1-2, with D hard to call. Germline V CDR1 and CDR2: MNHNY, SVGAGI (reference sequence). V was cut by 2 bases and J by 4 bases, with 8 bases left in between. This CDR3 comprises 13 residues. This CDR3 is CASSYPDCYGYTL. CDR3 sequence (DNA): TGTGCCAGCAGTTACCCCGACTGCTATGGCTACACCCTC.

The rearrangement uses TRBV12-3 or TRBV12-4 and TRBJ2-3, with D perhaps TRBD2 (5 bases). This CDR3 is 15 amino acids long. V was trimmed by 5 bases and J by 1 base, leaving 13 bases between them. The chain's CDR3 is CASSPHKGGTDTQYF. The CDR3 DNA reads as TGTGCCAGCAGTCCGCACAAGGGAGGCACAGATACGCAGTATTTT.

This rearrangement joins TRBV6-5 to TRBJ1-1, with a tentative D call TRBD1 (6 bases). V lost 1 base, J lost 1 base, and 10 bases lay in between. Germline values: CDR1 MNHEY, CDR2 SVGAGI. The CDR3 has 15 amino acids. The CDR3 coding sequence is TGTGCCAGCAGTTACTGCTCGGGGGCGAACACTGAAGCTTTCTTT. Translating gives CASSYCSGANTEAFF.

The chain joins TRBV10-3 to TRBJ2-7; 8 positions match TRBD1. V lost 6 bases and J lost 1; bases outside the gene matches: 8. Germline loops: CDR1 ENHRY, CDR2 SYGVKD. This CDR3 has 15 residues. The CDR3 sequence: CAIRKRDRTSYEQYF. CDR3 DNA sequence: TGTGCCATCAGGAAAAGGGACAGGACTTCCTACGAGCAGTACTTC.

The chain carries TRBV4-3 and TRBJ1-2, with D perhaps matching TRBD1 (6 bases). Trimming removed 1 base from V and 4 bases from J, with 13 bases in between. This CDR3 has 15 amino acids. Germline values: CDR1 LGHNA, CDR2 YSLEER. CDR3 amino acids: CASSQVGDILYGYTF. The CDR3 region has the DNA TGCGCCAGCAGCCAAGTTGGGGACATTCTCTATGGCTACACCTTC.